Below, 8 T cell receptor beta chains from the same sample are listed, as sequenced in a study of T-cell reconstitution after alpha-beta-depleted transplantation in children. Construction of the TCRbeta library involved unique molecular identifiers. TCRdb itself ran the PCR reads through MiXCR, one entry per CDR3 protein. This sample has a few hundred thousand distinct CDR3 sequences, with about 18% found just once. The sample was PBMCs from the stem cell graft donor, taken from the stem cell graft. These receptor sequences come from a human donor who donated a stem cell graft to a child with acute lymphoblastic leukemia.

The rearrangement links TRBV5-5 to TRBJ2-3; D unclear. In germline, CDR1 is SGHKS, CDR2 YYEKEE (reference sequence). The length of the CDR3 is 12 residues. With 4 bases removed from V and 2 bases from J, the gap between germline ends came to 5 bases. The CDR3 loop is CASSMDTDTQYF. The CDR3 DNA sequence: TGTGCCAGCAGCATGGACACAGATACGCAGTATTTT.

V gene TRBV5-1 combines with J gene TRBJ1-1; no clear D. Looked up from germline, CDR1 is SGHRS and CDR2 is YFSETQ. Trimming took 0 bases from V and 4 from J, leaving 10 bases between them. The CDR3 loop spans 14 amino acids. The CDR3 DNA follows: TGCGCCAGCAGCTTGGCAGAGAACCCCACTGAAGCTTTCTTT. Its translation: CASSLAENPTEAFF.

This clonotype was seen a handful of times. The chain employs TRBV11-2 and TRBJ2-7, with D maybe TRBD1 (6 bases). V was clipped by 5 bases and J by 0 bases, with 11 bases between them. Germline CDR1 reads SGHAT; CDR2 reads FQNNGV. This CDR3 contains 14 residues. CDR3 in amino acids: CASSLHRASYEQYF. CDR3 bases: TGTGCCAGCAGCCTCCACAGGGCCTCCTACGAGCAGTACTTC.

The chain joins TRBV9 to TRBJ2-3; 9 nucleotides agree with TRBD2. Losses at the gene ends were 2 bases for V and 6 bases for J; bases not matched to a gene: 10. Germline CDR1 is SGDLS and CDR2 is YYNGEE. The CDR3 sequence is 16 residues long. The CDR3: CASSVELAGTIDTQYF. The DNA of the CDR3 is TGTGCCAGCAGCGTTGAGCTAGCGGGAACGATCGATACGCAGTATTTT.

J is TRBJ2-7 and V is TRBV2, with a weak D call TRBD1 (6 bases). Trimming cost V 7 bases and J 0 bases, with 10 bases left between them. CDR1 and CDR2 from the germline V gene are SNHLY and FYNNEI. The CDR3 is 13 amino acids. CDR3 bases: TGTGCCAGCATGACAGGTTTCTCCTACGAGCAGTACTTC. It encodes CASMTGFSYEQYF.

This clonotype turned up a few times. This sequence joins TRBV20-1 and TRBJ1-2; 9 nucleotides match TRBD1. The CDR3 loop spans 16 amino acids. With V trimmed by 3 bases and J by 8 bases, 16 bases remained unmatched. Germline V gene sequence: CDR1 DFQATT, CDR2 SNEGSKA (reference sequence). The CDR3 DNA is TGCAGTGCTAGCCAACCCGGGACAGGGAAAGAAAAAGGCTACACCTTC. It codes for CSASQPGTGKEKGYTF.

V and J are TRBV27 and TRBJ1-2; perhaps TRBD1 as D (6 bases). The V end lost 1 base, the J end lost 5 bases, and 11 bases lay between the germline ends. The CDR3 length is 14 residues. CDR1 is MNHEY and CDR2 is SMNVEV in the germline V gene (reference sequence). CDR3 DNA sequence: TGTGCCAGCAGTTTATTACAGGGCCAGTATGGCTACACCTTC. It codes for CASSLLQGQYGYTF.

This chain uses TRBV7-3 with TRBJ2-3; D might be TRBD1 (6 bases). CDR1 is SGHTA, CDR2 FQGTGA, per germline. The V gene lost 9 bases and the J gene lost 0 bases, with 19 bases spanning the gap. The CDR3 has 16 residues. The CDR3 loop reads CASAKGPGQSTDTQYF. CDR3 coding DNA: TGTGCCAGTGCTAAGGGACCGGGACAAAGCACAGATACGCAGTATTTT.